The entry below gives a single T cell receptor beta chain sequence along with its context. The antigen it recognizes is unknown. The input lacks base qualities; no much larger clone sits a single base away. The data originate from a study of siplizumab effects on memory and regulatory T cells (dated by TCRdb to the late 2010s). Looking at the study overall: The effect of the anti-CD2 antibody siplizumab on alloreactive T-cell subsets was examined in allogeneic mixed lymphocyte reactions constructed from human PBMCs.

TCRbeta CDR3 sequencing was performed on sorted unstimulated T cells and on proliferating T cells recovered from mixed lymphocyte reactions. Fresh whole blood from fewer than twelve HLA-typed healthy donors was used to isolate PBMCs. To map where alloreactive clones came from, CD4+ regulatory T cells in the unstimulated state were FACS-sorted. General conclusions and limits of the study: Sequences below about 10^-5 frequency were poorly captured, so only a minor fraction of alloreactive clones could be mapped to unstimulated subsets. Whether proliferating Tregs from siplizumab cultures actually had suppressive function was not functionally confirmed. Unstimulated naive T cells appeared to be more diverse than memory T cells, and naive cells seemed to make a substantial contribution to the alloresponse. Among mappable alloreactive CD4+ clones, an average Treg-derived fraction of about 69% was observed with siplizumab, compared with approximately 30% in control reactions. About 75-95% of proliferating CD4+ or CD8+ clones could not be given a naive or memory phenotype. The cumulative frequency of alloreactive sequences that could be traced back to unstimulated CD4+ memory T cells was significantly reduced by siplizumab.

The CDR3 runs 15 amino acids, cysteine and phenylalanine included. The sequence is cut down to CDR3 DNA, 45 bases in frame from base 1. V was cut back by 4 bases and J by 7 bases, leaving a gap of 18 bases between them. The germline V gene specifies SGHRS as CDR1 and YFSETQ as CDR2. The library came from the immunoSEQ multiplex PCR assay. Roughly 10^5 TCR templates per sample were assayed on the deep sequencing platform. Genomic DNA extracted from sorted T cells was used for TCRbeta CDR3 sequencing. The published analysis was carried out like this. The R programming language was used for clonal analysis of the TCRbeta CDR3 data. Unstimulated samples were compared with post-reaction CFSE-low samples to define alloreactive CD4+ and CD8+ clones. Regulatory or non-regulatory origin was assigned to alloreactive CD4+ clones by matching of sequences to sorted unstimulated Treg and non-Treg repertoires. Imported from immuneACCESS, the table was reduced by TCRdb to in-frame sequences with V and J called. These copies leave out some clones; in studies compared against another copy, an unresolved V gene accounts for under half, and the cause of the remainder is not known. The DNA gave D and trimming, while V, J and clone size come from that table. This sample holds 85,000 to 130,000 clones; about 93% were observed only once. Clones ranked in the top ten supply over 0.55% of the sample.

The source of this sequence is a human donor in good health. Specimen: Tregs sorted from blood. The chain employs TRBV5-1 and TRBJ1-3; TRBD1 could be the D gene, as 6 bases match. The CDR3 sequence is CASSPQPRDINTIYF. The bases read TGCGCCAGCAGCCCCCAACCTCGGGACATCAACACCATATATTTT. The CDR3, completed at both ends by the reference TRBV5-1 and TRBJ1-3 genes, gives the full variable domain KAGVTQTPRYLIKTRGQQVTLSCSPISGHRSVSWYQQTPGQGLQFLFEYFSETQRNKGNFPGRFSGRQFSNSRSEMNVSTLELGDSALYLCASSPQPRDINTIYFGEGSWLTVV.